Given below is one TCR beta chain in context. Its cognate antigen is unknown. Repertoires were generated with immunoSEQ multiplex PCR, while TCRdb's copy carries only in-frame clones and drops some. The data contain 200,000 or so clones, around 92% of them singletons. The data derive from a study of T cell responses to AZD1222 COVID-19 vaccine. The study, taken as a whole, reports: Close to half of spike-specific TCRs reportedly recognize unmutated variant regions. The study sampled repertoires only after the peak T cell response.

V was pared by 7 bases and J by 3 bases, with 16 bases between. This CDR3 comprises 14 residues. CDR1 and CDR2 from the germline V gene are MDHEN and SYDVKM. The gene calls are TRBV28 and TRBJ2-7; D uncertain. This clonotype was sampled from an adult in good health. The sample here was peripheral blood, taken on day 0 of AZD1222 vaccination. This CDR3 is CASKKTILGYEQYF. The CDR3 DNA reads as TGTGCCAGCAAAAAAACGATACTCGGCTACGAGCAGTACTTC. The full variable domain, completed using reference TRBV28 and TRBJ2-7, is DVKVTQSSRYLVKRTGEKVFLECVQDMDHENMFWYRQDPGLGLRLIYFSYDVKMKEKGDIPEGYSVSREKKERFSLILESASTNQTSMYLCASKKTILGYEQYFGPGTRLTVT.